Listed below are T cell receptor beta chains from one sample, sequenced in a study of T cells expressing NK-cell markers. For each CDR3 protein, TCRdb gives one entry from its re-call of the 5' RACE reads, without DNA. The sample has 500,000 to 700,000 distinct CDR3 sequences; the top ten hold roughly 3.6%. The sequenced sample consisted of blood T cells: a sorted CD56 or NKG2C T cell subset, CD4+ or CD8+ T cells, or bulk PBMC T cells (not recorded which). All receptors derive from a man between 18 and 29 years old in good health. CDR3s include the opening cysteine and the closing phenylalanine or tryptophan.

TRBV11-2,TRBJ2-2,CASSLEASGLPSGELFF
TRBV30,TRBJ1-5,CAWSDRGGHPQHF
TRBV30,TRBJ2-2,CAWTSTRAGELFF
TRBV12-3/TRBV12-4,TRBJ2-3,CASSHASNTDTQYF
TRBV20-1,TRBJ2-6,CSANEGVQPGANVLTF
TRBV29-1,TRBJ1-2,CSVAGQEQGGYTF
TRBV12-3/TRBV12-4,TRBJ2-1,CAWGFANEQFF
TRBV3-1,TRBJ2-7,CASSQDRFRGTGTYEQYF
TRBV20-1,TRBJ2-3,CSALEAPRRTDTQYF
TRBV3-1,TRBJ2-1,CASSRNPSGIYNEQFF
TRBV30,TRBJ1-5,CAWDVDRGRQPQHF
TRBV7-2,TRBJ2-3,CASSLGPRLAGGGDTQYF
TRBV7-8,TRBJ1-5,CASSLDFGQPQHF
TRBV5-1,TRBJ2-1,CASSLSFFNEQFF
TRBV4-1,TRBJ2-3,CASSQDPPRRPDTQYF
TRBV20-1,TRBJ1-6,CSANGQGATFGSPLHF
TRBV5-1,TRBJ1-1,CASSSETVMNTEAFF
TRBV12-3/TRBV12-4,TRBJ2-7,CASSLLQGSHEQYF
TRBV12-3/TRBV12-4,TRBJ1-5,CASSLVPRAVNQPQHF
TRBV24-1,TRBJ2-1,CATSPRQETSRKQFF
TRBV7-9,TRBJ2-3,CASSPHVTDTQYF
TRBV24-1,TRBJ2-5,CATSDFRWETQYF
TRBV6-2/TRBV6-3,TRBJ2-7,CASRRGGSSYEQYF
TRBV27,TRBJ2-5,CASTPFGTDQETQYF
TRBV7-2,TRBJ2-7,CASSAPGGKTYEQYF
TRBV20-1,TRBJ2-7,CSARDRGSMVEQYF
TRBV27,TRBJ2-1,CASSPTGTSGRAVSNEQFF
TRBV7-2,TRBJ2-3,CASSLLFSGRGTDTQYF
TRBV2,TRBJ2-7,CAGSTGVGYEQYF
TRBV28,TRBJ2-1,CASSLSGIMNEQFF
TRBV12-3/TRBV12-4,TRBJ2-1,CASSPTGVLYNEQFF
TRBV7-9,TRBJ1-1,CASSFAVGLHTEAFF
TRBV7-9,TRBJ2-1,CASSVHRTSYNEQFF